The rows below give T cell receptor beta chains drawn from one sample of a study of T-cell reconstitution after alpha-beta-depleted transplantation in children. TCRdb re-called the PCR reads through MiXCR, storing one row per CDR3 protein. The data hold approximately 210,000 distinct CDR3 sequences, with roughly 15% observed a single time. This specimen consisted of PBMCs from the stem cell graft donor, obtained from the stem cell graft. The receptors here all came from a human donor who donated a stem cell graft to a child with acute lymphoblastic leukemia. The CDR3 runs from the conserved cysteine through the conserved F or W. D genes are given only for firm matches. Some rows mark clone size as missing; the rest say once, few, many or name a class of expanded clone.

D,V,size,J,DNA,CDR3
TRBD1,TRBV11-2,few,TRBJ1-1,TGTGCCAGCAGCTTACTTCAGGGGGCTCGGACTGAAGCTTTCTTT,CASSLLQGARTEAFF
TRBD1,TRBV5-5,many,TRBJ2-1,TGTGCCAGCGGAGGCCGGGACAGAACCTACAATGAGCAGTTCTTC,CASGGRDRTYNEQFF
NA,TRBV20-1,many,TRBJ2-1,TGCAGTGCTAGATTTCGGGGTAATGAGCAGTTCTTC,CSARFRGNEQFF
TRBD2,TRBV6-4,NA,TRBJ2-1,TGTGCCAGCAGTGATCCGGGACTAGCGGGAGAACCCTACAATGAGCAGTTCTTC,CASSDPGLAGEPYNEQFF
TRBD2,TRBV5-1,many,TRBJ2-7,TGCGCCAGCAGTTCGGCGGTAGCGGGAGGCGAGCAGTACTTC,CASSSAVAGGEQYF
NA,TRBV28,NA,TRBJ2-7,TGTGCCAGTCGTCAGGGGTCCTACGAGCAGTACTTC,CASRQGSYEQYF
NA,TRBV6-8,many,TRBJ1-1,TGTGCCAGCAGTTACTCGAGTAGGGGGACTGAAGCTTTCTTT,CASSYSSRGTEAFF
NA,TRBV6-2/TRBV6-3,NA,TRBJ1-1,TGTGCCAGCAGTAAGGGGGGGGGTGGCACTGAAGCTTTCTTT,CASSKGGGGTEAFF
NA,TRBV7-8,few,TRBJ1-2,TGTGCCAGCAGCTTACTCGGGGGGGAGTCCTATGGCTACACCTTC,CASSLLGGESYGYTF
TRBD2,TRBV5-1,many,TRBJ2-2,TGCGCCAGCACACCGGGACTAGCGAACACCGGGGAGCTGTTTTTT,CASTPGLANTGELFF
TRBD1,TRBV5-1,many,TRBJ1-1,TGCGCCAGCAGCTTGACAGGGGCGAACACTGAAGCTTTCTTT,CASSLTGANTEAFF
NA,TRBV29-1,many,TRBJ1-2,TGCAGCGGGGAAGGGGGGCCGGGCTATGGCTACACCTTC,CSGEGGPGYGYTF
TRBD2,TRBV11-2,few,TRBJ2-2,TGTGCCAGCAGCTTAGATCCCCCAGCGGGAGTCAGGGGGGAGCTGTTTTTT,CASSLDPPAGVRGELFF
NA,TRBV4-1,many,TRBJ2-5,TGCGCCAGCAGCCAGGGCCTCGGGACCCCACAAGAGACCCAGTACTTC,CASSQGLGTPQETQYF
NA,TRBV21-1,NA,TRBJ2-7,TGTGCCAGCAGCAAAGGGGGGACTGGACGGTTGAACGAGCAGTACTTC,CASSKGGTGRLNEQYF
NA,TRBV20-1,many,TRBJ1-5,TGCAGTGCCAGAAGAGGGGAGGCGAGCAATCAGCCCCAGCATTTT,CSARRGEASNQPQHF
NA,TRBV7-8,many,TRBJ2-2,TGTGCCAGCAGCTTATACGATGGCGGGGAGCTGTTTTTT,CASSLYDGGELFF
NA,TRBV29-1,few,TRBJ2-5,TGCAGCGTTGTTGGGGAGAAGGAGACCCAGTACTTC,CSVVGEKETQYF
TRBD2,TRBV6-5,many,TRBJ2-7,TGTGCCAGCAGTTCAGCCGCTAGCGGGGACTACGAGCAGTACTTC,CASSSAASGDYEQYF
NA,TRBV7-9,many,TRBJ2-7,TGTGCCAGCAGCTACCACTCCTACGAGCAGTACTTC,CASSYHSYEQYF
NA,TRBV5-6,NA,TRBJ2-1,TGTGCCAGCAGCTTAACAGGGATGATGGATGAGCAGTTCTTC,CASSLTGMMDEQFF
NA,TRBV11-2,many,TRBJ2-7,TGTGCCAGCAGCTTAGTTGCGGACAACTACGAGCAGTACTTC,CASSLVADNYEQYF
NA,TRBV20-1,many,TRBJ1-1,TGCAGTGCTATCGGAGAGAACTCGCGTTGGAACACTGAAGCTTTCTTT,CSAIGENSRWNTEAFF
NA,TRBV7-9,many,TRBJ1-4,TGTGCCAGCAGCTTAGGGGGGCGCGATGAAAAACTGTTTTTT,CASSLGGRDEKLFF
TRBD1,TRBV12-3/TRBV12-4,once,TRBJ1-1,TGTGCCAGCAGTTTAGAGGGGTGGGGGACAGCCACTGAAGCTTTCTTT,CASSLEGWGTATEAFF
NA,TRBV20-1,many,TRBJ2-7,TGCAGTGCCGGACGGGAAAGCTCCTACGAGCAGTACTTC,CSAGRESSYEQYF
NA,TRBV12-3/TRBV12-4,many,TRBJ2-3,TGTGCCAGCATTGGGCCGGGGGGCCTCACAGATACGCAGTATTTT,CASIGPGGLTDTQYF
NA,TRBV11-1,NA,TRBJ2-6,TGTGCCAGCAGCTTCCCGCCGCGGACGGGCTCTACACACTCTGGGGCCAACGGCCTGACTTTC,CASSFPPRTGSTHSGANGLTF
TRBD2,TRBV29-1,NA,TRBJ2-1,TGCAGCGGGGGACTAGCGGAGGGGGAGCAGTTCTTC,CSGGLAEGEQFF
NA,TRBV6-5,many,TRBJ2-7,TGTGCCAGCAGCCCCGACAACAGGGCTGGCTACGAGCAGTACTTC,CASSPDNRAGYEQYF
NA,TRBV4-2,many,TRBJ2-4,TGTGCCAGCAGCCATGCGCTTGAGGGGGAGGGGAACATTCAGTACTTC,CASSHALEGEGNIQYF
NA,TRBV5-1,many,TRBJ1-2,TGCGCCAGCAGCTTGGTCCAGGGTAACTATGGCTACACCTTC,CASSLVQGNYGYTF
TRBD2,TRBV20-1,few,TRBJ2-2,TGCAGTGCTAGGTTTCGAGGGCGGGAGGGCCTGGGCACCGGGGAGCTGTTTTTT,CSARFRGREGLGTGELFF
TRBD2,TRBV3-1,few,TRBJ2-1,TGTGCCAGCAGCAAGTTGGTACGGATTAGCGGGAGTACCAATGAGCAGTTCTTC,CASSKLVRISGSTNEQFF
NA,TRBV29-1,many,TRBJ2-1,TGCAGCGTTGTTGCGGGGTTTTCCTACAATGAGCAGTTCTTC,CSVVAGFSYNEQFF
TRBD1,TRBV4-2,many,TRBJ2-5,TGTGCCAGCAGCCAAGGTCAGGGGGCCCAAGAGACCCAGTACTTC,CASSQGQGAQETQYF
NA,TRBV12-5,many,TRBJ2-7,TGTGCTAGTGGCCTGTCGAGCTCCTACGAGCAGTACTTC,CASGLSSSYEQYF
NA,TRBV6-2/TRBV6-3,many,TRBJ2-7,TGTGCCAGCGTATCATCAGGCTACTACGAGCAGTACTTC,CASVSSGYYEQYF
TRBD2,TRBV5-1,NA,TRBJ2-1,TGCGCCAGCAGCTTGACTAGCGTATCCTACAATGAGCAGTTCTTC,CASSLTSVSYNEQFF
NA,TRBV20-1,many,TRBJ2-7,TGCAGTGCTAGCGGCTGGGTGGGGGAGCAGTACTTC,CSASGWVGEQYF
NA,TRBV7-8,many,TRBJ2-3,TGTGCCAGCAGCAAAGCGGGCGGAGCGTGGGGAGATACGCAGTATTTT,CASSKAGGAWGDTQYF
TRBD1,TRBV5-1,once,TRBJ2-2,TGCGCCAGCAGGGCGGGACAGGGATACACCGGGGAGCTGTTTTTT,CASRAGQGYTGELFF
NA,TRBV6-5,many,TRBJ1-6,TGTGCCAGCAGTTACGGAGGGCGTAATTCACCCCTCCACTTT,CASSYGGRNSPLHF
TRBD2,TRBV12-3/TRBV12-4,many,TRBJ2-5,TGTGCCAGCAGTCCGGACGGGACTAGCGGCGAGACCCAGTACTTC,CASSPDGTSGETQYF
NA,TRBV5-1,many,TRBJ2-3,TGCGCCAGCAGCTTGGACCTCCTCACAGATACGCAGTATTTT,CASSLDLLTDTQYF
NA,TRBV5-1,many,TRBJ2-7,TGCGCCAGCAGCTTGGTAGGAGCCGAGCAGTACTTC,CASSLVGAEQYF
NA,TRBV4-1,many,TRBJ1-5,TGCGCCAGCAGCCAAGATTTCCGGTATAGCAATCAGCCCCAGCATTTT,CASSQDFRYSNQPQHF
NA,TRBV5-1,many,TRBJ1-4,TGCGCCAGCAGTCGAGGTACGGAACCTGAAAAACTGTTTTTT,CASSRGTEPEKLFF
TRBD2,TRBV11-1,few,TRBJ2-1,TGTGCCAGCAGCTTAGCCAGGAACCGAGCGGGAGTGTCCTGGGGCAATGAGCAGTTCTTC,CASSLARNRAGVSWGNEQFF
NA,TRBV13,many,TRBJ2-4,TGTGCCAGCAGCTTAGGTCTTGACGCTCTAGCCAAAAACATTCAGTACTTC,CASSLGLDALAKNIQYF
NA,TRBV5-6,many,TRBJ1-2,TGTGCCAGCAGCCTCTATGGAGGGAACTATGGCTACACCTTC,CASSLYGGNYGYTF
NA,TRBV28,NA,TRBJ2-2,TGTGCCAGCAGTTACGGGGTTGGCGCCGGGGAGCTGTTTTTT,CASSYGVGAGELFF
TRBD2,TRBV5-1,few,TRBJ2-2,TGCGCCAGCAACGGACTAGCGGGAGTGAGAACCGGGGAGCTGTTTTTT,CASNGLAGVRTGELFF
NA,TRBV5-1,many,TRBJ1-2,TGCGCCAGCAGCAAAGCTTCTCCAGGAAATAATGACTACACCTTC,CASSKASPGNNDYTF
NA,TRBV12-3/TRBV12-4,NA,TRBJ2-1,TGTGCCAGCAGTGGCCTGGACTCAGACGGGGATGAGCAGTTCTTC,CASSGLDSDGDEQFF
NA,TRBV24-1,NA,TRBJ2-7,TGTGCCACCAGTGATTCGTGGGGGCGCGTGAACGAGCAGTACTTC,CATSDSWGRVNEQYF
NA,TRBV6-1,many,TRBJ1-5,TGTGCCAGCAGTGAAAACCAGGGAAGAAATCAGCCCCAGCATTTT,CASSENQGRNQPQHF